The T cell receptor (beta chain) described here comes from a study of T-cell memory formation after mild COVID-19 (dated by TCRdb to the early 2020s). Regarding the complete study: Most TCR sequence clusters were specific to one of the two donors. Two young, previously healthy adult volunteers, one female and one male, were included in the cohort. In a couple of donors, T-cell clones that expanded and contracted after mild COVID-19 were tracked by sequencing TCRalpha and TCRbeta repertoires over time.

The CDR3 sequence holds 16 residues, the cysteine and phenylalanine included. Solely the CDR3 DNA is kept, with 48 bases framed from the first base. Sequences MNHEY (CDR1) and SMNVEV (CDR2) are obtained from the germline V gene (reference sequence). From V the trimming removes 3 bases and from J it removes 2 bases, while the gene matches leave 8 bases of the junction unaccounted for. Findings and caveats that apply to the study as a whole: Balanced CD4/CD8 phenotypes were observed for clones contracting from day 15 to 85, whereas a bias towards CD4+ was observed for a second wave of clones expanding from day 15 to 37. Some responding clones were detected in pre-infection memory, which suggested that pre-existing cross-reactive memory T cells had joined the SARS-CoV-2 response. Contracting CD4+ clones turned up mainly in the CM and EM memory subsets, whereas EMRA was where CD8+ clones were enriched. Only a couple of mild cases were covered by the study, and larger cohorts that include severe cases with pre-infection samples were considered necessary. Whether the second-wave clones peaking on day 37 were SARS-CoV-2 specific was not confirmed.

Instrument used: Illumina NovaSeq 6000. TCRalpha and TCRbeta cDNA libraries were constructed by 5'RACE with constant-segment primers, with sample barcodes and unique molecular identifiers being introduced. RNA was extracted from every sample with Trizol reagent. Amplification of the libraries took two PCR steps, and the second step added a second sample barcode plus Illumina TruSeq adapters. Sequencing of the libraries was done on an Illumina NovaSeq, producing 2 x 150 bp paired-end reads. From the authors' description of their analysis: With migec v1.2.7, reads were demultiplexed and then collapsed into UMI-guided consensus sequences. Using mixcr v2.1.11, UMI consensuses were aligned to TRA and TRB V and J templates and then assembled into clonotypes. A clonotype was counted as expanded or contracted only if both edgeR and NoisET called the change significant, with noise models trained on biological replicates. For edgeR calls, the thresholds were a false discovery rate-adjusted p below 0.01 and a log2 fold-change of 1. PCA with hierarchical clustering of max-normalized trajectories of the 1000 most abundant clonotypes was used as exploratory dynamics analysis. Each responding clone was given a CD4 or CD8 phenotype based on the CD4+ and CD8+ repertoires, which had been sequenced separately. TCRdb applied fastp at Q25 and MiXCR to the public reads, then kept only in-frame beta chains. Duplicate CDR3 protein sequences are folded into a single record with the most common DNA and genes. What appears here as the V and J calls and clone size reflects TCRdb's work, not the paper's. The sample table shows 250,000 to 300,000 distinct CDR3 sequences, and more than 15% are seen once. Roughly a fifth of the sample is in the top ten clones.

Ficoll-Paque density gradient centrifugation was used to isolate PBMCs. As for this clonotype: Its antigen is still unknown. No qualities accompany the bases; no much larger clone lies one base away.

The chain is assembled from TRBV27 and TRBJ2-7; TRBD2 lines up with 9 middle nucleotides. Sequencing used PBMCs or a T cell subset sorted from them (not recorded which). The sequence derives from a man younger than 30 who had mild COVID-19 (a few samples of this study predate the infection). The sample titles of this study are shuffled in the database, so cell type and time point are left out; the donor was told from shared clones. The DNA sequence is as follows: TGTGCCAGCAGTTTCATCGGCGGGAGGGCAACCTACGAGCAGTACTTC. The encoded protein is CASSFIGGRATYEQYF.